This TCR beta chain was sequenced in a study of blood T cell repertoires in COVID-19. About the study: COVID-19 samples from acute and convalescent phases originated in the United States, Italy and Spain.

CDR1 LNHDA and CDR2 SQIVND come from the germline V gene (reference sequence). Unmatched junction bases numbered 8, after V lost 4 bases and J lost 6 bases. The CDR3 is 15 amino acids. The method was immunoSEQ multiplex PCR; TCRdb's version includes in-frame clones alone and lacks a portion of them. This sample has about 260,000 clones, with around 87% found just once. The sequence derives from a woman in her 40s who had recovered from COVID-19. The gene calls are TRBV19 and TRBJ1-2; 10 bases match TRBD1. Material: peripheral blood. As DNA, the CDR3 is TGTGCCAGTAGTAGGTTTGTGGGGACAGGGGATGGCTACACCTTC. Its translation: CASSRFVGTGDGYTF.